The 8 T cell receptor beta chains reported below all come from one sample, sequenced in a study of blood T cells in healthy people across ages. Primers used in a second PCR of about 6 to 11 cycles were a sample-barcoded 5' primer and a J-beta primer mix. TCRdb recomputed calls from the 5' RACE reads with MiXCR, one row per CDR3 protein. The sample records about a million distinct CDR3 sequences, roughly half being singletons. Sequenced sample: blood. The source of these receptors is a woman in her fifties or sixties in good health.

This clonotype was seen a few times. V usage is TRBV29-1 and J usage is TRBJ2-1, with 7 bases fitting TRBD1. The CDR3 is 13 residues long. Germline CDR1 and CDR2: SQVTM and ANQGSEA. The trim removed 6 bases at V and 12 bases at J, leaving 14 bases unmatched. This CDR3 is CSVEPTDRAGQFF. In nucleotides, the CDR3 is TGCAGCGTCGAACCAACCGACAGGGCGGGGCAGTTCTTC.

This chain links TRBV20-1 with TRBJ1-1, with a weak D call TRBD1 (5 bases). Trimming stripped 2 bases from V and 7 bases from J, with 14 bases between. The CDR3 sequence is 13 residues long. The germline V gene encodes CDR1 DFQATT and CDR2 SNEGSKA (reference sequence). CDR3 coding DNA: TGCAGTGCTAGATGGGAGGGGTTAGTTGAAGCTTTCTTT. As protein: CSARWEGLVEAFF.

This clonotype was picked up a small number of times. The V call is TRBV2, the J call TRBJ1-1; D unclear. V was clipped by 4 bases and J by 6 bases, with 15 bases between them. The CDR3 contains 14 residues. The germline V gene has CDR1 SNHLY and CDR2 FYNNEI. The CDR3 loop reads CASSARTSRAEAFF. The DNA of the CDR3 is TGTGCCAGCAGTGCAAGGACTTCCCGCGCTGAAGCTTTCTTT.

The chain is built from TRBV6-2 or TRBV6-3 and TRBJ2-3; 7 positions match TRBD1. Germline CDR1 MNHEY, CDR2 SVGEGT. V lost 4 bases, J lost 0 bases, and 10 bases stayed unmatched. The CDR3 has 17 residues. The CDR3 protein is CASSSHPTGRSTDTQYF. CDR3 nucleotide sequence: TGTGCCAGCAGTTCCCACCCGACAGGGCGAAGCACAGATACGCAGTATTTT.

This clonotype was detected a few times. V is TRBV12-3 or TRBV12-4 and J is TRBJ2-3; D is possibly TRBD2 (6 bases). V lost 2 bases and J lost 4, with 22 bases in between. The CDR3 loop spans 18 amino acids. The CDR3 protein is CASSLRSLGGVSPDTQYF. DNA for the CDR3: TGTGCCAGCAGTTTACGTTCTTTGGGGGGAGTGTCCCCAGATACGCAGTATTTT.

This chain links TRBV6-2 or TRBV6-3 with TRBJ2-3; tentative D call: TRBD2 (5 bases). The germline CDR1 and CDR2 sequences are MNHEY and SVGEGT. The CDR3 consists of 13 residues. The V end was cut by 10 bases, the J end by 2 bases, with 13 bases between. The CDR3: CATWTDFTDTQYF. CDR3 nucleotides: TGTGCCACATGGACGGACTTCACAGATACGCAGTATTTT.

This clonotype was recorded a few times. This sequence joins TRBV7-3 and TRBJ2-5, with 7 positions matching TRBD1. With V trimmed by 9 bases and J by 5 bases, 9 bases remained unmatched. This CDR3 has 13 amino acids. Germline CDR1 is SGHTA and CDR2 is FQGTGA. The CDR3 nucleotides are TGTGCCAGTTCTTGGGACAGAGGGGAGACCCAGTACTTC. As protein: CASSWDRGETQYF.

The chain carries TRBV6-4 and TRBJ2-1; D is possibly TRBD2 (5 bases). V was shortened by 4 bases and J by 9 bases, with 7 bases between the two germline ends. CDR3 length equals 11 residues. CDR1 and CDR2 from the germline V gene are MRHNA and SNTAGT. In DNA form, the CDR3 reads TGTGCCAGCAGTGGGGGAGCTGAGCAGTTCTTC. Amino acid sequence: CASSGGAEQFF.